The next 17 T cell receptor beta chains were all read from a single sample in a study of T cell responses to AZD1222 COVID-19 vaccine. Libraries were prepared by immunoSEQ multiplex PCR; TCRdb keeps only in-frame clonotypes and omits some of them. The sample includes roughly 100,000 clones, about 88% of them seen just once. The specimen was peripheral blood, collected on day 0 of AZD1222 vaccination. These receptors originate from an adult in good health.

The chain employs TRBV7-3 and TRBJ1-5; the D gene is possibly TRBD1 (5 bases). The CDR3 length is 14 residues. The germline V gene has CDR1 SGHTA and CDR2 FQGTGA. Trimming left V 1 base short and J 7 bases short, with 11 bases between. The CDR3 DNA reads TGTGCCAGCAGCTTAAACCCGGGGGAACAGCCCCAGCATTTT. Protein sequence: CASSLNPGEQPQHF. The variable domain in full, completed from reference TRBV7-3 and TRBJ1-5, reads GAGVSQTPSNKVTEKGKYVELRCDPISGHTALYWYRQSLGQGPEFLIYFQGTGAADDSGLPNDRFFAVRPEGSVSTLKIQRTERGDSAVYLCASSLNPGEQPQHFGDGTRLSIL.

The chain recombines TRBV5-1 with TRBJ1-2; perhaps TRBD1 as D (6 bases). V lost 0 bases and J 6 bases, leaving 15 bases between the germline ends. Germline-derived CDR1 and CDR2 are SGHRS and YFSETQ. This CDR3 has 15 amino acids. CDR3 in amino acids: CASSLDRAIIDGYTF. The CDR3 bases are TGCGCCAGCAGCTTGGACAGGGCCATAATCGATGGCTACACCTTC.

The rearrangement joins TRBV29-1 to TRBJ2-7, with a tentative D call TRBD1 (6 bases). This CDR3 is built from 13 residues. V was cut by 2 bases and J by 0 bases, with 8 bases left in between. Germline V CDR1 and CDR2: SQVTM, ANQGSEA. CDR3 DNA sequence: TGCAGCGTTGAAACAGGGTTCTCCTACGAGCAGTACTTC. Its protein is CSVETGFSYEQYF.

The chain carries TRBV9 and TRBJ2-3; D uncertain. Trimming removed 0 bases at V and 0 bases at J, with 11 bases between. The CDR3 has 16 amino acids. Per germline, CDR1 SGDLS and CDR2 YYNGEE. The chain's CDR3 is CASSVARSTSTDTQYF. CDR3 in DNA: TGTGCCAGCAGCGTAGCTAGGAGCACTAGCACAGATACGCAGTATTTT. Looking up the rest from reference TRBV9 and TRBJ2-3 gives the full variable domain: DSGVTQTPKHLITATGQRVTLRCSPRSGDLSVYWYQQSLDQGLQFLIQYYNGEERAKGNILERFSAQQFPDLHSELNLSSLELGDSALYFCASSVARSTSTDTQYFGPGTRLTVL.

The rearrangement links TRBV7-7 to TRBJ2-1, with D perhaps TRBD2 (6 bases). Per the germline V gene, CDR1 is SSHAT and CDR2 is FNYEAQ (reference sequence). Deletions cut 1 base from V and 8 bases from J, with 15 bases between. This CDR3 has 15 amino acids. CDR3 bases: TGTGCCAGCAGCTTAGGGGGACTCGGGTCGGATGAGCAGTTCTTC. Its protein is CASSLGGLGSDEQFF. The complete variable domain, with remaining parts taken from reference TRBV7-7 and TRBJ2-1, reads GAGVSQSPRYKVTKRGQDVTLRCDPISSHATLYWYQQALGQGPEFLTYFNYEAQPDKSGLPSDRFSAERPEGSISTLTIQRTEQRDSAMYRCASSLGGLGSDEQFFGPGTRLTVL.

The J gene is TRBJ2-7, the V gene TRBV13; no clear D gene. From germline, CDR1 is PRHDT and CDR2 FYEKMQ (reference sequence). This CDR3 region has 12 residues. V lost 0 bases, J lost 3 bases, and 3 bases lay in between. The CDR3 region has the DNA TGTGCCAGCAGCTTAGGGGGCTACGAGCAGTACTTC. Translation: CASSLGGYEQYF. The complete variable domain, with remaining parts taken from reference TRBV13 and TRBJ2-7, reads AAGVIQSPRHLIKEKRETATLKCYPIPRHDTVYWYQQGPGQDPQFLISFYEKMQSDKGSIPDRFSAQQFSDYHSELNMSSLELGDSALYFCASSLGGYEQYFGPGTRLTVT.

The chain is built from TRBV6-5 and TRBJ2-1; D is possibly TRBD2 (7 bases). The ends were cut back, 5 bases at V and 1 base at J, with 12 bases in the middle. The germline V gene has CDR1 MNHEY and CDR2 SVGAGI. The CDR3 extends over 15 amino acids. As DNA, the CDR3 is TGTGCCAGCAGTCACAGGGAGGGGTCCTACAATGAGCAGTTCTTC. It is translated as CASSHREGSYNEQFF.

CDR3 in amino acids: CASSLLGVPEAFF. DNA for the CDR3: TGTGCCAGCAGCTTATTAGGTGTCCCTGAAGCTTTCTTT. The rearrangement joins TRBV7-9 to TRBJ1-1, with D uncertain. This CDR3 has 13 residues. V lost 2 bases and J 6 bases, leaving 10 bases between the germline ends. Germline CDR1 SEHNR, CDR2 FQNEAQ (reference sequence).

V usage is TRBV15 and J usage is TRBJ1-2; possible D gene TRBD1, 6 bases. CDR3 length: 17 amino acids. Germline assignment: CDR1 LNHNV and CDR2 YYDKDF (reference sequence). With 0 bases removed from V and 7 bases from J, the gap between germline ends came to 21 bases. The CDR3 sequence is CATSREGAGARFGGYTF. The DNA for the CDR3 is TGTGCCACCAGCAGAGAAGGGGCAGGGGCCAGGTTTGGTGGCTACACCTTC.

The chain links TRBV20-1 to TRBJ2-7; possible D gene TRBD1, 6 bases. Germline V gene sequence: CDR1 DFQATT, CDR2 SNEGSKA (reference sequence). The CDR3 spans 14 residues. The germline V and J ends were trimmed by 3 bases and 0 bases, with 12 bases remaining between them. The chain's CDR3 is CSASRGIDSYEQYF. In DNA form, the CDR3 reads TGCAGTGCTAGTAGGGGGATCGACTCCTACGAGCAGTACTTC.

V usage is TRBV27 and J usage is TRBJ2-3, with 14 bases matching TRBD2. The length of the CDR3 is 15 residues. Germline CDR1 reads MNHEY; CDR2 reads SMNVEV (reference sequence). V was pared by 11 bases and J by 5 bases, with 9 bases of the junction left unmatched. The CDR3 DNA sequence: TGTGCCTGCCGGCGACTAGCGGGGGGGGGAGATACGCAGTATTTT. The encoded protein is CACRRLAGGGDTQYF.

The CDR3 loop is CASSSQGDTEAFF. The CDR3 DNA reads TGTGCCAGCAGCAGCCAGGGGGACACTGAAGCTTTCTTT. This chain joins TRBV7-8 and TRBJ1-1; 7 nucleotides match TRBD1. V dropped 5 bases and J dropped 3; count of bases not matched to a gene: 3. The CDR3 is 13 amino acids. From germline, CDR1 is SGHVS and CDR2 FQNEAQ.

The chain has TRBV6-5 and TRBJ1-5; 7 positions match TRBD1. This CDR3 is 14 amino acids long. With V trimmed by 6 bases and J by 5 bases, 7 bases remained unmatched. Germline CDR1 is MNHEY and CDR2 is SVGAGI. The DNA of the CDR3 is TGTGCCAGCAGGGCCGACAGGGACTATCAGCCCCAGCATTTT. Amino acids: CASRADRDYQPQHF.

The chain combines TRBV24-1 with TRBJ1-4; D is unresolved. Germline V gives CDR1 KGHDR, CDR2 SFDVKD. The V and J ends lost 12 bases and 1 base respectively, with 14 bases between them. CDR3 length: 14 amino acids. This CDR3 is CAGRLGRTNEKLFF. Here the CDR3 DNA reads TGTGCCGGACGGCTGGGCAGAACTAATGAAAAACTGTTTTTT.

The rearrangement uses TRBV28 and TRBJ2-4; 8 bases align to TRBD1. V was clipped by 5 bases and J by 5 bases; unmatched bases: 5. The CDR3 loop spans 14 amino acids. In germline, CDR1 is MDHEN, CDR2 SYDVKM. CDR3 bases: TGTGCCAGCAGTATGGACAGGGTTGAAAACATTCAGTACTTC. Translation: CASSMDRVENIQYF.

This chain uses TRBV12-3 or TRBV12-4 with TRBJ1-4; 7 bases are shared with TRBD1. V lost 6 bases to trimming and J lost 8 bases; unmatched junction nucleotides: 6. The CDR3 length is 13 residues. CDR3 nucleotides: TGTGCCAGCAGGGTCTGGGACAGAGAAAAACTGTTTTTT. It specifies CASRVWDREKLFF.

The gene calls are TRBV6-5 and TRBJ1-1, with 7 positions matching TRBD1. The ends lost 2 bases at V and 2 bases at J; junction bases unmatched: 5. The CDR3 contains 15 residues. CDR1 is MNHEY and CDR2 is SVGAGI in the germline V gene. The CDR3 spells CASSYAGTVNTEAFF. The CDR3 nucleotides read TGTGCCAGCAGTTACGCCGGGACAGTCAACACTGAAGCTTTCTTT.